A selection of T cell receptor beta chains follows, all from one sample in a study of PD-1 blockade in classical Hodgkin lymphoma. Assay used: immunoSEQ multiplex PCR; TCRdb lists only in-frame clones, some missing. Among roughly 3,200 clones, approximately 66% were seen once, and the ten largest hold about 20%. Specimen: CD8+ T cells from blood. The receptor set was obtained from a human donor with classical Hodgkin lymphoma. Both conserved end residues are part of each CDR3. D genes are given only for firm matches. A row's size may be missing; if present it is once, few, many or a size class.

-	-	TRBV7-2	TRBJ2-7	TGTGCCAGCAGCCCTTGGCTTGGGTCCTACGAGCAGTACTTC	CASSPWLGSYEQYF
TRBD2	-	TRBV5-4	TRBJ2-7	TGTGCCAGCAGCTTGCCTGGGCGGGAGGTTCCTTACGAGCAGTACTTC	CASSLPGREVPYEQYF
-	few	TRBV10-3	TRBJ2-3	TGTGCCATCAGTGAGTGGACAGATACGCAGTATTTT	CAISEWTDTQYF
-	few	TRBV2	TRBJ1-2	TGTGCCAGCAGCGACGGATTTTCAGCTAACTATGGCTACACCTTC	CASSDGFSANYGYTF
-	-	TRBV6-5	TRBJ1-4	TGTGCCAGCAGTTACAGGGAGACTGAAAAACTGTTTTTT	CASSYRETEKLFF
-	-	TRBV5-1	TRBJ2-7	TGCGCCAGCAGCTTGACGATTAATAACGAGCAGTACTTC	CASSLTINNEQYF
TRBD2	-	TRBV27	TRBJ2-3	TGTGCCAGCAATGGCGGGAGAGGATCAGATACGCAGTATTTT	CASNGGRGSDTQYF
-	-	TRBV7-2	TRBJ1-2	TGTGCCAGCAGCTTCTTTGCTCCGGTCCTACACTATGGCTACACCTTC	CASSFFAPVLHYGYTF
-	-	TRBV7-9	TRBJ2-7	TGTGCCAGCAGTTGGGGGCTAGCTGCCTACGAGCAGTACTTC	CASSWGLAAYEQYF
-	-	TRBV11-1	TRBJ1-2	TGTGCCAGCAGCTTATGGTGGAAGGGCGGCTACACCTTC	CASSLWWKGGYTF
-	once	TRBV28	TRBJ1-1	TGTGCCAGCAGTCCAGGGCTCCCATGGGGCCCGAACACTGAAGCTTTCTTT	CASSPGLPWGPNTEAFF
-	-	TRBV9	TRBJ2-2	TGTGCCAGCAGCGTCACACTTTGGGCCAGCGTAAACACCGGGGAGCTGTTTTTT	CASSVTLWASVNTGELFF
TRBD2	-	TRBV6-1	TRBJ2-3	TGTGCCAGCATAGAGGGTAGCGGGAGCACAGATACGCAGTATTTT	CASIEGSGSTDTQYF
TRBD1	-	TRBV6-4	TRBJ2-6	TGTGCCAGCAGTTCGACAGGGACTGGGGCCAACGTCCTGACTTTC	CASSSTGTGANVLTF
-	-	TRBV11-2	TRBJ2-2	TGTGCCAGCAGCTTTTGGAGTCAGGGGGGCACCGGGGAGCTGTTTTTT	CASSFWSQGGTGELFF
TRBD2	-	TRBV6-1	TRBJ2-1	TGTGCCAGCAGTGAGAACGGGAGGTGGGCCTCCTACAATGAGCAGTTCTTC	CASSENGRWASYNEQFF
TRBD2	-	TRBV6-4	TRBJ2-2	TGTGCCAGCAGTGACGTTGCGGGAGAGGCCGGGGAGCTGTTTTTT	CASSDVAGEAGELFF
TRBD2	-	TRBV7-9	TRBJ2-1	TGTGCCAGCAGCCCCCTAGCGGGAATACCGAATGAGCAGTTCTTC	CASSPLAGIPNEQFF
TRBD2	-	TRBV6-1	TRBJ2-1	TGTGCCAGCAGTGAAGAGGCGGGAGTGGGTCACAATGAGCAGTTCTTC	CASSEEAGVGHNEQFF
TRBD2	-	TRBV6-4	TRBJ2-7	TGTGCCAGCAGTCCCGAGGGCGGGAGGGCCGGCGAGCAGTACTTC	CASSPEGGRAGEQYF
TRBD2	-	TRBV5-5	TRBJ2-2	TGTGCCAGCAGCTCCTTCACTAGCGACACCGGGGAGCTGTTTTTT	CASSSFTSDTGELFF
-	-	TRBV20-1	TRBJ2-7	TGCAGTGCTCTATACTACGAGCAGTACTTC	CSALYYEQYF
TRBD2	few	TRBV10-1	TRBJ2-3	TGCGCCAGCGAGCCGGGACTAGCGGGAGAATGGGATACGCAGTATTTT	CASEPGLAGEWDTQYF
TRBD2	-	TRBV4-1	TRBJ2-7	TGCGCCAGCAGCCAAGGGGTGCTAGCGGGAGAGTCCCCCTACGAGCAGTACTTC	CASSQGVLAGESPYEQYF
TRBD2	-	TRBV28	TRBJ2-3	TGTGCCAGTACGGAGGGACTAGCGGGTTTCGCGGCAGATACGCAGTATTTT	CASTEGLAGFAADTQYF
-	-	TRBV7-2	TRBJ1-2	TGTGCCAGCAGCTTATGGCTTTCGGCTGGCTACACCTTC	CASSLWLSAGYTF
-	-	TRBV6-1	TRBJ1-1	TGTGCCAGCAGGACCCTGAACACTGAAGCTTTCTTT	CASRTLNTEAFF
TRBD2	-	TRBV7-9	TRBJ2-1	TGTGCCAGCAGCTTAGGATCGGGAGGGCCGCATGAGCAGTTCTTC	CASSLGSGGPHEQFF
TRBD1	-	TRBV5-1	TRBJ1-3	TGCGCCAGCAGCTTGGGGGGACAGGGATCTGGAAACACCATATATTTT	CASSLGGQGSGNTIYF
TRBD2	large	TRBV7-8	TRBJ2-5	TGTGCCAGCAGCTTCCCGACTAGCTCCATTCGGGAGACCCAGTACTTC	CASSFPTSSIRETQYF
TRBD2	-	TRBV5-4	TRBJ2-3	TGTGCCAGCAGCTTGGGTGCGGGGGGGCGGTATGACACAGATACGCAGTATTTT	CASSLGAGGRYDTDTQYF
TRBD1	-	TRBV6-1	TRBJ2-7	TGTGCCAGCAGTGAACGGGACAGAATCTACGAGCAGTACTTC	CASSERDRIYEQYF
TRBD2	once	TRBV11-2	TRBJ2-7	TGTGCCAGCAGCTTAGTGACTAGCGGGCCTTCCTACGAGCAGTACTTC	CASSLVTSGPSYEQYF
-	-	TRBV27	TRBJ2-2	TGTGCCAGCAGTCCGTGGGGGACCGGGGAGCTGTTTTTT	CASSPWGTGELFF
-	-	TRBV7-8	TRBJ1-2	TGTGCCAGCAGCTTAGGGACTACCCACTATGGCTACACCTTC	CASSLGTTHYGYTF
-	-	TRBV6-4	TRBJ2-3	TGTGCCAGCAGTGACTCGAGACTAGACACAGATACGCAGTATTTT	CASSDSRLDTDTQYF
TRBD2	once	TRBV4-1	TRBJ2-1	TGCGCCAGCAGCCATCCTGGGGATGGGACTAGCGTATACAATGAGCAGTTCTTC	CASSHPGDGTSVYNEQFF
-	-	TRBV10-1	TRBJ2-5	TGCGCCAGCAGTGAGGGCGGCCAAGAGACCCAGTACTTC	CASSEGGQETQYF
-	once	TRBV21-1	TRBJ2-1	TGTGCCAGCAGCAAAGGAGGCAGGGCGAGCTCCTACAATGAGCAGTTCTTC	CASSKGGRASSYNEQFF
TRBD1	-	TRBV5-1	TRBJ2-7	TGCGCCAGCGGGACAGGGGACTACGAGCAGTACTTC	CASGTGDYEQYF
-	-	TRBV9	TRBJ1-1	TGTGCCAGCAGCTCTCGGGACACTCCTGCGTACACTGAAGCTTTCTTT	CASSSRDTPAYTEAFF
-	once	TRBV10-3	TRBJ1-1	TGTGCCATCAGTGATCCAACCGGGACCGAAGGTAGTGAAGCTTTCTTT	CAISDPTGTEGSEAFF
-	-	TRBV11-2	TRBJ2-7	TGTGCCAGCAGCTTAGATCTTCGCTTGGGAGAGCAGTACTTC	CASSLDLRLGEQYF
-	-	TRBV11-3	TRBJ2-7	TGTGCCAGCAGCTACCAGAACAGGGGGGGCTACGAGCAGTACTTC	CASSYQNRGGYEQYF
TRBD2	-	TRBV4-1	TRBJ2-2	TGCGCCAGCAGCCAAGATCGTCTAGCGGGTACCGGGGAGCTGTTTTTT	CASSQDRLAGTGELFF
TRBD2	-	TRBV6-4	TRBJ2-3	TGTGCCAGCAGTGACGGGACTAGCGCAGATACGCAGTATTTT	CASSDGTSADTQYF
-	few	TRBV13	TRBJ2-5	TGTGCCAGCAGCTTAGACAGGGAAGAGACCCAGTACTTC	CASSLDREETQYF
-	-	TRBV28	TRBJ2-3	TGTGCCAGCAGCGACCCCTCCCTGGCAGATACGCAGTATTTT	CASSDPSLADTQYF
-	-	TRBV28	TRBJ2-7	TGTGCCAGCAGTTCCTGGGGAGCTTCCTACGAGCAGTACTTC	CASSSWGASYEQYF
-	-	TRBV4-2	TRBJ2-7	TGTGCCAGCAGCCGAGAGTCGGACTACGAGCAGTACTTC	CASSRESDYEQYF
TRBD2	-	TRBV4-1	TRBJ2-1	TGCGCAGCCAGTGGGGGACTAGCGGGTTCCCCCAGCTCCTACAATGAGCAGTTCTTC	CAASGGLAGSPSSYNEQFF
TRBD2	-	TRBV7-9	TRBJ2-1	TGTGCCAGCAGCTTCCCGCCCTTTAGCGGGGGTTACAATGAGCAGTTCTTC	CASSFPPFSGGYNEQFF
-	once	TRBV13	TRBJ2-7	TGTGCCAGCAGCCCCCATGGGCCCTACGAGCAGTACTTC	CASSPHGPYEQYF
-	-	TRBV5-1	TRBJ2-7	TGCGCCAGTACGTATAGTAATAACGGGTACGAGCAGTACTTC	CASTYSNNGYEQYF
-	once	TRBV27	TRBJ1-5	TGTGCCAGCAGTTTATACCCCCCCGAAAATAGCAATCAGCCCCAGCATTTT	CASSLYPPENSNQPQHF
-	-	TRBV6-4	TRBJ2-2	TGTGCCAGCAGTGATGCAGAAAACACCGGGGAGCTGTTTTTT	CASSDAENTGELFF
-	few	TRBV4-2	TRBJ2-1	TGTGCCAGCAGCGTAGCGCCTCAGGGAGGGGGCAATGAGCAGTTCTTC	CASSVAPQGGGNEQFF